The rows below give T cell receptor beta chains drawn from one sample of a study of blood T cell repertoires in COVID-19. Assay: immunoSEQ multiplex PCR; the TCRdb copy retains only in-frame clones and omits some. The data show a few hundred thousand clones, around nine tenths seen once. The sequenced sample was PBMCs or T cells enriched from blood (not recorded which). These receptors originate from a man aged 25 to 40 who had recovered from COVID-19. Each CDR3 is given with its conserved first and last residue. A D gene is named only where the DNA matches it firmly. Only some rows state a clone size, as once, few, many or a class for expanded clones.

D gene	V gene	J gene	clone size	CDR3 protein	CDR3 DNA
TRBD2	TRBV9	TRBJ2-2	-	CASSAYSGGALGELFF	TGTGCCAGCAGCGCTTATAGCGGGGGGGCCCTCGGGGAGCTGTTTTTT
TRBD1	TRBV19	TRBJ1-1	-	CASSIGRGRVETEAFF	TGTGCCAGTAGTATTGGTAGGGGGCGGGTTGAAACTGAAGCTTTCTTT
-	TRBV7-3	TRBJ2-7	-	CASSSRVDEQYF	TGTGCCAGCAGCTCCAGGGTTGACGAGCAGTACTTC
-	TRBV28	TRBJ1-1	once	CASSLGGGGTEAFF	TGTGCCAGCAGTCTTGGGGGTGGGGGGACTGAAGCTTTCTTT
TRBD1	TRBV6-5	TRBJ1-2	-	CASSTQGANYGYTF	TGTGCCAGCAGTACACAGGGGGCGAACTATGGCTACACCTTC
TRBD2	TRBV6-6	TRBJ2-3	-	CASIAGGFRDTQYF	TGTGCCAGCATTGCCGGGGGGTTTAGAGATACGCAGTATTTT
-	TRBV28	TRBJ1-1	-	CASSHDQANTEAFF	TGTGCCAGCAGCCATGATCAGGCGAACACTGAAGCTTTCTTT
-	TRBV2	TRBJ1-2	-	CASSNIDRNKGYTF	TGTGCCAGCAGTAATATCGACAGGAATAAGGGCTACACCTTC
-	TRBV6-5	TRBJ2-1	-	CASSTTGVNEQFF	TGTGCCAGCAGTACCACCGGGGTGAACGAGCAGTTCTTC
-	TRBV10-2	TRBJ1-2	-	CASSESLYTNYGYTF	TGCGCCAGCAGTGAGTCTCTATATACCAACTATGGCTACACCTTC
-	TRBV21-1	TRBJ1-1	-	CASSKALCRVSPLAPNGYTEAFF	TGTGCCAGCAGCAAAGCGCTTTGCCGAGTATCCCCCTTAGCGCCCAATGGTTACACTGAAGCTTTCTTT
-	TRBV28	TRBJ1-2	-	CASSLGRTGGGYSYGYTF	TGTGCCAGCAGTTTAGGGCGAACAGGTGGGGGGTATAGCTATGGCTACACCTTC
TRBD2	TRBV9	TRBJ2-3	-	CASSVGLAGYTDTQYF	TGTGCCAGCAGCGTAGGACTAGCGGGGTACACAGATACGCAGTATTTT
TRBD1	TRBV7-2	TRBJ2-7	-	CASSLGGQKYEQYF	TGTGCCAGCAGCTTAGGGGGACAGAAATACGAGCAGTACTTC
-	TRBV27	TRBJ1-2	-	CASSPGGLGGFYGYTF	TGTGCCAGCAGTCCTGGTGGGTTAGGGGGATTCTATGGCTACACCTTC
TRBD1	TRBV5-1	TRBJ2-7	-	CASTETGAHYEQYF	TGCGCCAGCACTGAGACAGGGGCGCACTACGAGCAGTACTTC
-	TRBV28	TRBJ2-3	-	CASSFGGTDTQYF	TGTGCCAGCAGTTTCGGGGGCACAGATACGCAGTATTTT
TRBD1	TRBV30	TRBJ1-1	-	CAWGDRMNTEAFF	TGTGCCTGGGGGGACAGAATGAACACTGAAGCTTTCTTT
-	TRBV7-2	TRBJ1-2	-	CASSFSTYGYTF	TGTGCCAGCAGCTTCTCCACATATGGCTACACCTTC
-	TRBV12-3/TRBV12-4	TRBJ2-7	few	CASTLDSFEQYF	TGTGCCAGCACCTTGGACTCATTCGAGCAGTACTTC
TRBD1	TRBV7-9	TRBJ2-7	-	CASSATGGLLRFSSYEQYF	TGTGCCAGCAGCGCTACAGGGGGTCTTCTCCGATTCAGCTCCTACGAGCAGTACTTC
-	TRBV12-3/TRBV12-4	TRBJ1-2	-	CASSFRGIYGYTF	TGTGCCAGCAGTTTTAGGGGGATCTATGGCTACACCTTC
TRBD1	TRBV2	TRBJ1-1	-	CASSGGQPNTEAFF	TGTGCCAGCAGTGGGGGACAGCCGAACACTGAAGCTTTCTTT
-	TRBV4-1	TRBJ1-5	-	CASSQGGRGNQPQHF	TGCGCCAGCAGCCAAGGAGGGAGGGGCAATCAGCCCCAGCATTTT
-	TRBV1	TRBJ2-3	-	CTSSQEDGGGADTDTQYF	TGCACCAGCAGCCAAGAGGACGGCGGGGGGGCCGACACAGATACGCAGTATTTT
-	TRBV27	TRBJ2-2	-	CASSYGRGVVGTGELFF	TGTGCCAGCAGTTACGGCAGGGGAGTAGTAGGGACCGGGGAGCTGTTTTTT
-	TRBV5-8	TRBJ2-1	-	CASSLWASSSYNEQFF	TGTGCCAGCAGCTTGTGGGCTTCCTCCTCCTACAATGAGCAGTTCTTC
-	TRBV11-1	TRBJ1-2	-	CASSLYREANYGYTF	TGTGCCAGCAGCTTATATCGGGAAGCTAACTATGGCTACACCTTC
-	TRBV2	TRBJ1-4	-	CASSIQGSEKLFF	TGTGCCAGCAGTATTCAGGGCAGCGAAAAACTGTTTTTT
TRBD1	TRBV12-3/TRBV12-4	TRBJ1-1	-	CASRGQGTTEAFF	TGTGCCAGCAGGGGACAGGGAACGACTGAAGCTTTCTTT
-	TRBV21-1	TRBJ1-6	-	CASSKEQRNSPLHF	TGTGCCAGCAGCAAAGAACAGAGAAATTCACCCCTCCACTTT
-	TRBV19	TRBJ1-2	-	CASSHSPNYGYTF	TGTGCCAGTAGTCACAGTCCCAACTATGGCTACACCTTC
-	TRBV7-9	TRBJ1-1	-	CASSRISGDNTEAFF	TGTGCCAGCAGCCGAATCTCAGGGGATAACACTGAAGCTTTCTTT
-	TRBV2	TRBJ1-5	-	CASSDRTGNQPQHF	TGTGCCAGCAGTGACCGGACAGGCAATCAGCCCCAGCATTTT
TRBD1	TRBV7-9	TRBJ2-1	-	CASSRQGLF	TGTGCCAGCAGTCGACAGGGGCTCTTC
-	TRBV5-1	TRBJ1-2	-	CASSLQAINYGYTF	TGCGCCAGCAGCTTACAGGCCATCAACTATGGCTACACCTTC
TRBD1	TRBV28	TRBJ1-5	few	CASSSLTGGWGQPQHF	TGTGCCTCAAGCTCCTTAACAGGGGGCTGGGGTCAGCCCCAGCATTTT
TRBD1	TRBV5-6	TRBJ1-4	-	CASSTGTGQTKLFF	TGTGCCAGCAGCACGGGGACAGGGCAGACGAAACTGTTTTTT
-	TRBV2	TRBJ2-7	-	CASSRQPGGGDYEQYF	TGTGCCAGCAGCAGACAACCCGGAGGGGGGGATTACGAGCAGTACTTC
TRBD1	TRBV5-4	TRBJ1-2	-	CASRPGTGVNYGYTF	TGTGCCAGCAGACCCGGGACAGGGGTTAACTATGGCTACACCTTC